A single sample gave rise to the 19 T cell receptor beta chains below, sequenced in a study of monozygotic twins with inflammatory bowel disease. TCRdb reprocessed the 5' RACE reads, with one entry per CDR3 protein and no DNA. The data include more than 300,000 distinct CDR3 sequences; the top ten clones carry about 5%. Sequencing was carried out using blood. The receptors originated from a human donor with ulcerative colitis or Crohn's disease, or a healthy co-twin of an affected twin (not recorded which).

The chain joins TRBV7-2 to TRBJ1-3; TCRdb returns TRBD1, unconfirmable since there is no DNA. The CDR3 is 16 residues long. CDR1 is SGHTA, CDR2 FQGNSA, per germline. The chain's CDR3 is CASSRYGTGVGNTIYF.

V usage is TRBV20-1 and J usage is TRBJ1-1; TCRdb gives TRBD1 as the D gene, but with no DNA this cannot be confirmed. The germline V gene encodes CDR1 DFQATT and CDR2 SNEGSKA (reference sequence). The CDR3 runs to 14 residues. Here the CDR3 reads CSATKDRAGTEAFF.

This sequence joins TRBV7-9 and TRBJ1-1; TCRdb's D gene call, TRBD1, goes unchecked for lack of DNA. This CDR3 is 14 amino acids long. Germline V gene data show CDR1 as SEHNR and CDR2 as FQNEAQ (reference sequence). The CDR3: CASSYDRVNTEAFF.

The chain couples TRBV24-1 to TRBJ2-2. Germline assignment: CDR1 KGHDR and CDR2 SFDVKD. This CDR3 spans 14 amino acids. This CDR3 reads CATSDLAGTGELFF.

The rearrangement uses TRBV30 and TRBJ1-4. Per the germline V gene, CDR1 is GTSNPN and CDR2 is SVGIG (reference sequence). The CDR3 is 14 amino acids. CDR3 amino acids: CAWSVGGDNEKLFF.

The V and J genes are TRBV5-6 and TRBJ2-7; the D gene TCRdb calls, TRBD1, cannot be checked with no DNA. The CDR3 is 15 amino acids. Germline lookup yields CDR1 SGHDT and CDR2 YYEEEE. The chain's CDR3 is CASSGGQRSSYEQYF.

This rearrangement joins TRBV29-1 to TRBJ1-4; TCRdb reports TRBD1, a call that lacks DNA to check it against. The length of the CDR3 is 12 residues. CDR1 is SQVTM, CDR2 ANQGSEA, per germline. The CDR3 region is CSVGAAREKLFF.

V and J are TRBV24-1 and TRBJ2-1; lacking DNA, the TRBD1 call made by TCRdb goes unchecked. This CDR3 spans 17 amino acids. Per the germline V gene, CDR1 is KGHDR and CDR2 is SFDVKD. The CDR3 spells CATQTSREGEPNNEQFF.

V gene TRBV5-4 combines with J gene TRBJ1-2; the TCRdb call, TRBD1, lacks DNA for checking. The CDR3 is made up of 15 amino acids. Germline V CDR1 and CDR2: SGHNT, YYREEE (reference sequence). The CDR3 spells CASSLLTGVNYGYTF.

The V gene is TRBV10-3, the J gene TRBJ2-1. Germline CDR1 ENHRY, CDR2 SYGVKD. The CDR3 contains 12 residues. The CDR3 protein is CAISAGDNEQFF.

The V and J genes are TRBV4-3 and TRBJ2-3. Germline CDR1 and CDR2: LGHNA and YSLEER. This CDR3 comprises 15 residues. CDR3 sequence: CASSRAQNGADTQYF.

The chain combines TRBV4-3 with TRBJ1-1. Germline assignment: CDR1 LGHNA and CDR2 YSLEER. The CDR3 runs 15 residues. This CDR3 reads CASRQESERTGGAFF.

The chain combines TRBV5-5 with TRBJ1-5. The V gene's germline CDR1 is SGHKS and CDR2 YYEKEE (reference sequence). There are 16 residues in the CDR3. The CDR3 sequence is CASSLKGDYSNQPQHF.

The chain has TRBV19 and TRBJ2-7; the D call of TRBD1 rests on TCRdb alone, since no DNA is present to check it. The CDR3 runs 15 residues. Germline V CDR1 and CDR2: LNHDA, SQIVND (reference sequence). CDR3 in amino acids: CASCDWGQGIGEQYF.

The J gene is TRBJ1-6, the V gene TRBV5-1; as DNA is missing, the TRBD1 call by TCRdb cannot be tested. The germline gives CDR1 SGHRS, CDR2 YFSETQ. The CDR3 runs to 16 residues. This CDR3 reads CASSALWDRDNSPLHF. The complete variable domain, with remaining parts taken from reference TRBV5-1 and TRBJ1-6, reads KAGVTQTPRYLIKTRGQQVTLSCSPISGHRSVSWYQQTPGQGLQFLFEYFSETQRNKGNFPGRFSGRQFSNSRSEMNVSTLELGDSALYLCASSALWDRDNSPLHFGNGTRLTVT.

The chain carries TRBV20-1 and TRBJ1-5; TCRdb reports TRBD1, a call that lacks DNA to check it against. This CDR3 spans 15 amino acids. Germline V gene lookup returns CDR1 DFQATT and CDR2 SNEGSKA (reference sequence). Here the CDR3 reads CSASPIAGDNQPQHF.

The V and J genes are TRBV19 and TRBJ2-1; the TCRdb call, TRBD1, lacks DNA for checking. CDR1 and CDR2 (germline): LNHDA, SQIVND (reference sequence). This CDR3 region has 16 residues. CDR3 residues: CATRGAGEQNYNEQFF.

CDR3 protein: CASSPGGGYGYTF. This chain connects TRBV6-5 to TRBJ1-2; TCRdb reports TRBD1, a call that lacks DNA to check it against. Germline V gene data show CDR1 as MNHEY and CDR2 as SVGAGI. The CDR3 runs 13 residues.

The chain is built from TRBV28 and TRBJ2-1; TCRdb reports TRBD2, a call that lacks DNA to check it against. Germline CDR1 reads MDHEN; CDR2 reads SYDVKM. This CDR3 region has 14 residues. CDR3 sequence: CASSLPGLAGVQFF.